The 11 T cell receptor beta chains given below trace back to one sample, sequenced in a study of T-cell memory formation after mild COVID-19 (TCRdb year 2021). Library creation used 5' RACE. Data came from an Illumina NovaSeq 6000. TCRdb reprocessing: public reads trimmed at Q25 with fastp, clones called with MiXCR, in-frame beta chains kept. When rows share a CDR3 protein, they turn into one entry using the most common DNA and genes. Present in this sample are 65,000 to 90,000 distinct CDR3 sequences, 14% of which were seen just once. Of the sample, roughly 30% falls within the top ten clones. The sequencing input was PBMCs or a T cell subset sorted from them (not recorded which). All receptors derive from an adult woman who had mild COVID-19 (a few samples of this study predate the infection). The sample titles of this study are shuffled in the database, so cell type and time point are left out; the donor was told from shared clones.

This rearrangement joins TRBV20-1 to TRBJ2-1, with D uncertain. Germline V gives CDR1 DFQATT, CDR2 SNEGSKA (reference sequence). The V and J ends lost 0 bases and 3 bases respectively, with 9 bases between them. The CDR3 is 14 amino acids. The CDR3, as DNA: TGCAGTGCTAGAGATCTGGGCAGCTACAATGAGCAGTTCTTC. Translated: CSARDLGSYNEQFF.

CDR3 coding DNA: TGTGCCTGGCAGGGGACCGGGGAGCTGTTTTTT. This gives the protein CAWQGTGELFF. The chain uses TRBV30 and TRBJ2-2; D might be TRBD1 (6 bases). Germline V gives CDR1 GTSNPN, CDR2 SVGIG (reference sequence). V shed 5 bases and J shed 5 bases, with 6 bases lying between them. This CDR3 contains 11 residues.

The gene calls are TRBV15 and TRBJ2-2, with D possibly being TRBD1 (6 bases). The CDR3 is 13 amino acids. Germline V CDR1 and CDR2: LNHNV, YYDKDF (reference sequence). V was pared by 3 bases and J by 7 bases, with 9 bases between. As DNA, the CDR3 is TGTGCCACCAGCAGTACCAGGGGCGGGGAGCTGTTTTTT. This sequence encodes CATSSTRGGELFF.

This clonotype occurred a few times. CDR3 protein: CASSLPDRNLYGYTF. The CDR3 coding sequence is TGTGCCAGCAGCTTACCGGACAGAAACCTCTATGGCTACACCTTC. This chain joins TRBV7-9 and TRBJ1-2, with D perhaps TRBD1 (6 bases). Germline lookup yields CDR1 SEHNR and CDR2 FQNEAQ (reference sequence). The CDR3 totals 15 residues. V dropped 2 bases and J dropped 4 bases, with 14 bases sitting between them.

This clonotype was observed a few times. CDR3 sequence (DNA): TGTGCCAGCAGTTACGGGCAGGGACCCTACGAGCAGTACTTC. Translating it yields CASSYGQGPYEQYF. The rearrangement joins TRBV6-5 to TRBJ2-7, with D possibly being TRBD1 or TRBD2 (5 bases each). V was cut by 2 bases and J by 2 bases, with 10 bases left in between. Germline V gene sequence: CDR1 MNHEY, CDR2 SVGAGI. The CDR3 totals 14 residues.

The V gene is TRBV4-1, the J gene TRBJ2-7; D unclear. In germline, CDR1 is MGHRA, CDR2 YSYEKL. The ends were cut back, 0 bases at V and 2 bases at J, with 11 bases in the middle. There are 15 residues in the CDR3. The CDR3 protein is CASSQEASRPYEQYF. The CDR3 DNA follows: TGCGCCAGCAGCCAAGAGGCCAGCCGCCCCTACGAGCAGTACTTC.

The J gene is TRBJ1-2, the V gene TRBV29-1; no clear D gene. Trimming cost V 4 bases and J 2 bases, with 14 bases left between them. CDR3 length: 14 residues. Germline-derived CDR1 and CDR2 are SQVTM and ANQGSEA. DNA of the CDR3: TGCAGCGTTGTTGCCTACAGCCGCAACTATGGCTACACCTTC. It yields the protein CSVVAYSRNYGYTF. The full variable domain, completed using reference TRBV29-1 and TRBJ1-2, is SAVISQKPSRDICQRGTSLTIQCQVDSQVTMMFWYRQQPGQSLTLIATANQGSEATYESGFVIDKFPISRPNLTFSTLTVSNMSPEDSSIYLCSVVAYSRNYGYTFGSGTRLTVV.

This clonotype was recorded many times. The chain joins TRBV6-2 or TRBV6-3 to TRBJ2-3; D unclear. The V end was cut by 5 bases, the J end by 5 bases, with 5 bases between. The germline gives CDR1 MNHEY, CDR2 SVGEGT. The CDR3 sequence is 11 residues long. In nucleotides, the CDR3 is TGTGCCAGCAGTCTCCAAGATACGCAGTATTTT. This sequence encodes CASSLQDTQYF.

V and J are TRBV5-1 and TRBJ2-7; 8 nucleotides agree with TRBD2. Germline assignment: CDR1 SGHRS and CDR2 YFSETQ. The junction had 4 bases not matched to a gene; V was cut back by 0 bases and J by 5 bases. This CDR3 region has 14 residues. CDR3 coding DNA: TGCGCCAGCAGCTTGGCACTAGCGGACCACGAGCAGTACTTC. Its protein product is CASSLALADHEQYF.

This clonotype was observed a handful of times. The V call is TRBV7-9, the J call TRBJ2-7; D is undetermined. This CDR3 has 15 amino acids. The germline V gene has CDR1 SEHNR and CDR2 FQNEAQ (reference sequence). Trimming left V 1 base short and J 2 bases short, with 12 bases between. The CDR3 spells CASSLDERSTYEQYF. CDR3 DNA: TGTGCCAGCAGCTTAGATGAGCGATCGACCTACGAGCAGTACTTC.

The V gene is TRBV6-6, the J gene TRBJ2-3, with D perhaps TRBD1 (5 bases). The length of the CDR3 is 15 residues. Germline assignment: CDR1 MNHNY and CDR2 SVGAGI (reference sequence). Trimming shortened V by 5 bases and J by 1 base, and 13 bases separated the two germline ends. CDR3 nucleotide sequence: TGTGCCAGCAGTCCACAGGAGACCCGCACAGATACGCAGTATTTT. As protein: CASSPQETRTDTQYF.